Here is one TCR beta chain with its context. Its antigen is unknown. The V gene's germline CDR1 is MNHEY and CDR2 SVGEGT. CDR3 size: 12 residues. The V gene lost 5 bases and the J gene lost 10 bases, with 11 bases spanning the gap. TCRdb reprocessed the RT-PCR reads via MiXCR and lists one record per CDR3 protein. The repertoire includes 180,000 or so distinct CDR3 sequences, approximately 12% of them detected once, and approximately 30% sits in the top ten. This sample is part of a study of response to subunit inactivated influenza vaccine. General study results and limits: New T cells are recruited in small numbers by each seasonal influenza vaccination, according to the authors' suggestion.

This sample also appeared in a second study, on T cells expressing NK-cell markers. That paper adds: UMI-tagged 5'RACE template switching yielded the TCR beta cDNA. The TCR beta repertoires originated in sorted CD3+CD56+NKG2C+, CD3+CD56+NKG2C- and CD3+CD56-NKG2C+ T cells. In five to seven donors, dominant CD3+CD56+NKG2C+ clonotypes ranked among the top 10 CD8+ clonotypes. The CD3+CD56-NKG2C+ fraction of a handful of donors was likewise dominated by these clonotypes.

The genes are TRBV6-2 or TRBV6-3 and TRBJ1-4, with D hard to call. The sequenced sample was CD8+ T cells sorted from PBMCs, obtained 12 days after vaccination. This clonotype originated in a man aged 50 to 59 who received an inactivated influenza vaccine. Here the CDR3 DNA reads TGTGCCAGCAGTGGACCACGTGGAAAACTGTTTTTT. Translating it yields CASSGPRGKLFF.